This T cell receptor beta chain emerged from a study of OX40 agonist ivuxolimab in advanced cancers. The table came from immunoSEQ multiplex PCR; TCRdb's copy has only in-frame clones and leaves some out. The sample records about 67,000 clones, about 85% being singletons. The CDR3 sequence is 15 residues long. V gave up 4 bases and J gave up 3 bases, with 14 bases separating them. CDR1 and CDR2 from the germline V gene are SGHRS and YFSETQ. Source: CD4+ or CD8+ T cells sorted from blood, taken in a trial of the OX40 agonist ivuxolimab. The chain carries TRBV5-1 and TRBJ2-1, with D perhaps matching TRBD2 (6 bases). The receptor's source is an adult with an advanced solid tumor such as melanoma, head and neck, liver or kidney cancer. DNA for the CDR3: TGCGCCAGCAGCCCCACTGGCGGGGACTACAATGAGCAGTTCTTC. Amino acid sequence: CASSPTGGDYNEQFF.